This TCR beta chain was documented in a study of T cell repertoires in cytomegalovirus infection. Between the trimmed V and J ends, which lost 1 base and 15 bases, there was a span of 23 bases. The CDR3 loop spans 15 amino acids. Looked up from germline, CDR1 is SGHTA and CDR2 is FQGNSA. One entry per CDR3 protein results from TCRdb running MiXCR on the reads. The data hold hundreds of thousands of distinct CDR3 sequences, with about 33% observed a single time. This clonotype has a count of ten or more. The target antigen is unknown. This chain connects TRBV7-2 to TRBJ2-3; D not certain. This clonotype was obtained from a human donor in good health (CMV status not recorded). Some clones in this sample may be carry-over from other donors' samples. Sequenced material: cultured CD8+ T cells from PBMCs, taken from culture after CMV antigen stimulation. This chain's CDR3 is CASSLVPPIGLLGYF. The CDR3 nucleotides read TGTGCCAGCAGCTTAGTTCCCCCAATAGGCTTATTGGGATATTTT.